This T cell receptor (beta chain) is drawn from a study of T cells after yellow fever vaccination. Turning to the study itself: Fractions containing few cells were prepared with SMART-Seq v4 Ultra Low Input.

There are a few counts of this clonotype. As yet, its antigen is unknown. Overall study findings and caveats: Abundant clonotypes from the bulk population could contaminate FACS-sorted repertoires.

CDR3 size: 13 residues. CDR1 and CDR2 (germline): SGDLS, YYNGEE. V dropped 6 bases and J dropped 7; count of bases not matched to a gene: 6. TCRdb re-called the 5' RACE reads with MiXCR, one entry per CDR3 protein. The table lists 450,000 to 650,000 distinct CDR3 sequences, approximately 15% of them singletons. The sample here was PBMCs, taken on the day of the yellow fever booster vaccination. This sequence joins TRBV9 and TRBJ2-1; 8 bases line up with TRBD1. The origin of this receptor is a man aged 25 to 40 who received the YFV17D yellow fever vaccine. CDR3 nucleotides: TGTGCCAGCAACCCGCAGGGGGCGAATGAGCAGTTCTTC. Amino acids: CASNPQGANEQFF.